This is a list of T cell receptor beta chains from one sample in a study of T-cell reconstitution after alpha-beta-depleted transplantation in children. TCRdb redid the calling of the PCR reads with MiXCR, one entry per CDR3 protein. The data show about 510,000 distinct CDR3 sequences, with 9.5% to 12% seen just once and about 14% held by the top ten. Sequences were derived from PBMCs, mostly from graft donor cells, sampled 180 days after TCRalphabeta/CD19-depleted stem cell transplant. The receptors here all came from a female patient between 2 and 15 years old who had a stem cell transplant for aplastic anemia, so the T cells may come from the graft donor. Both conserved end residues are part of each CDR3. Each record gives: V gene, D gene, J gene, clone size, CDR3 protein, CDR3 DNA. A D gene is named only where the DNA matches it firmly. Clone size, where shown, is once, few, many, or a class for clones that have expanded.

TRBV20-1	TRBD2	TRBJ2-1	few	CSASPFLAASYNEQFF	TGCAGTGCTAGCCCCTTTCTAGCGGCATCCTACAATGAGCAGTTCTTC
TRBV9	TRBD2	TRBJ2-7	few	CASSVGSSAGGEQYF	TGTGCCAGCAGCGTAGGATCTTCAGCGGGAGGCGAGCAGTACTTC
TRBV6-2/TRBV6-3	TRBD1	TRBJ2-3	few	CASSSSGKRQGLADTQYF	TGTGCCAGCAGTTCGTCGGGAAAACGACAGGGCTTGGCAGATACGCAGTATTTT
TRBV9	.	TRBJ2-1	few	CASSATTGNNEQFF	TGTGCCAGCAGCGCGACGACAGGAAACAATGAGCAGTTCTTC
TRBV28	TRBD2	TRBJ2-7	few	CASSLGLAGGFEQYF	TGTGCCAGCAGTTTAGGTTTGGCGGGAGGGTTCGAGCAGTACTTC
TRBV12-3/TRBV12-4	TRBD2	TRBJ2-3	many	CASTSPTGGPGDTQYF	TGTGCCAGCACCTCCCCTACGGGGGGGCCGGGGGATACGCAGTATTTT
TRBV20-1	.	TRBJ2-7	.	CSAGFQARSKQYF	TGCAGTGCTGGGTTTCAGGCCCGCTCCAAGCAGTACTTC
TRBV7-3	.	TRBJ1-1	few	CASSLGGQKEEAFF	TGTGCCAGCAGCTTAGGAGGCCAAAAGGAAGAAGCTTTCTTT
TRBV20-1	.	TRBJ2-1	few	CSARGGSGDEQFF	TGCAGTGCTAGAGGCGGATCTGGGGATGAGCAGTTCTTC
TRBV7-2	.	TRBJ2-2	.	CASRDSPNGELFF	TGTGCCAGCAGGGACTCTCCCAACGGGGAGCTGTTTTTT
TRBV25-1	.	TRBJ2-7	many	CASSVWGYEQYF	TGTGCCAGCAGTGTTTGGGGGTACGAGCAGTACTTC
TRBV15	.	TRBJ1-5	many	CATSSRGFEPQHF	TGTGCCACCAGCAGCAGGGGATTTGAGCCCCAGCATTTT
TRBV7-9	.	TRBJ2-7	few	CASSPPSGYEQYF	TGTGCCAGCAGCCCGCCCTCAGGGTACGAGCAGTACTTC
TRBV7-2	.	TRBJ2-4	.	CASSLVGSANIQYF	TGTGCCAGCAGCTTAGTGGGGTCGGCAAACATTCAGTACTTC
TRBV27	.	TRBJ1-5	.	CASSTIPGRTSQPQHF	TGTGCCAGCAGTACCATCCCGGGGCGTACCAGCCAGCCCCAGCATTTT
TRBV10-3	.	TRBJ2-3	.	CAISESNGGAFTDTQYF	TGTGCCATCAGTGAGTCGAATGGCGGAGCCTTCACAGATACGCAGTATTTT
TRBV28	TRBD2	TRBJ2-5	.	CASSPTRTSGRQETQYF	TGTGCCAGCAGTCCAACAAGGACTAGCGGGAGGCAAGAGACCCAGTACTTC
TRBV27	TRBD2	TRBJ2-5	few	CASSLWGGGETQYF	TGTGCCAGCAGTTTATGGGGGGGTGGGGAGACCCAGTACTTC
TRBV20-1	TRBD2	TRBJ2-1	few	CSAPRLAGANEQFF	TGCAGTGCCCCACGACTAGCGGGAGCCAATGAGCAGTTCTTC
TRBV9	.	TRBJ1-2	few	CASGLGLIGYTFGYTF	.
TRBV2	.	TRBJ1-5	.	CASSEAPGPSQPQHF	TGTGCCAGCAGTGAAGCACCAGGGCCCAGTCAGCCCCAGCATTTT
TRBV12-3/TRBV12-4	TRBD1	TRBJ1-2	.	CASSLIDRVGGYTF	TGTGCCAGCAGTCTCATAGACAGGGTAGGAGGCTACACCTTC
TRBV20-1	TRBD1	TRBJ2-4	few	CSAWTGGADIQYF	TGCAGTGCTTGGACAGGGGGCGCGGACATTCAGTACTTC
TRBV10-3	.	TRBJ2-7	few	CAISDRAYEQYF	TGTGCCATCAGTGACAGGGCCTACGAGCAGTACTTC
TRBV7-2	TRBD1	TRBJ1-1	many	CASSQGQMNTEAFF	TGTGCCAGCAGCCAGGGACAGATGAACACTGAAGCTTTCTTT